This record concerns one TCR beta chain sequence. Its antigen is unidentified. This sample stems from a study of cytomegalovirus exposure and HLA in healthy donors. Study in general: The roughly 110 validation repertoires were reported in a later analysis to have been generated on the same platform as the roughly 680 first-cohort repertoires.

Broader study findings: The study labeled 170 or so TCR beta chains cytomegalovirus-associated. Reports described diagnosis of cytomegalovirus status by the classifier as highly specific and sensitive.

Per the germline V gene, CDR1 is SGHRS and CDR2 is YFSETQ. Trimming removed 7 bases at V and 5 bases at J, with 16 bases between. This CDR3 is built from 14 residues. Data came from immunoSEQ multiplex PCR; TCRdb stores just in-frame clones and leaves some out. The table records approximately 120,000 clones, around 94% of them present only once. The donors were members of the approximately 120-subject validation cohort (separate from the approximately 670-subject first cohort). The rearrangement joins TRBV5-1 to TRBJ1-5, with D tentatively TRBD1 (6 bases). The TCR was taken from a woman aged 18-30 years in good health and CMV-seronegative. The sequencing sample was made of PBMCs. CDR3 DNA sequence: TGCGCCAGCTCACTAGGGGGGGGCGATCAGCCCCAGCATTTT. Protein: CASSLGGGDQPQHF.